A single sample gave rise to the 21 T cell receptor beta chains below, sequenced in a study of molecular identifiers for immune sequencing clone quantification. TCRdb re-analysed the PCR reads in MiXCR, keeping a single row per CDR3 protein. The sample has under 600,000 distinct CDR3 sequences; around 25% are singletons. What was sequenced was naive CD8+ T cells from blood, with Jurkat cell RNA spiked in. Noted subset: FACS-sorted CD8+CD4-CCR7+CD45RA+ naive T cells. The receptors here all came from a human donor in good health. Some libraries in this study had Jurkat cell RNA spiked in.

This clonotype turned up a few times. Relative to the germline gene, one junction end is altered; a read error may explain this. The chain uses TRBV4-3 and TRBJ2-7, with D possibly matching TRBD2 (6 bases). Germline V CDR1 and CDR2: LGHNA, YSLEER. This CDR3 contains 15 residues. CDR3 sequence reads: CAGSQSETRAYEQYF. CDR3 DNA: TGCGCCGGCAGCCAATCCGAGACTAGAGCCTACGAGCAGTACTTC.

V usage is TRBV7-2 and J usage is TRBJ2-7; 7 bases map to TRBD1. Germline V lookup: CDR1 SGHTA, CDR2 FQGNSA. CDR3 length: 15 residues. The junction had 8 bases not matched to a gene; V was cut back by 4 bases and J by 2 bases. CDR3 sequence reads: CASSSGQKSPYEQYF. The CDR3 bases are TGTGCCAGCAGCTCGGGACAGAAAAGCCCCTACGAGCAGTACTTC.

Of note for this clonotype: The junction departs from germline at one end; a sequencing error may be responsible. The V call is TRBV29-1, the J call TRBJ2-2, with D unclear. This CDR3 has 13 amino acids. Germline V gene sequence: CDR1 SQVTM, CDR2 ANQGSEA. Here the CDR3 DNA reads TGCGGCGTTGATTGGGGGAACACCGGGGAGCTGTTTTTT. This gives the protein CGVDWGNTGELFF.

There are many counts of this clonotype. The V gene is TRBV18, the J gene TRBJ1-5; weak D call: TRBD1 (5 bases). The CDR3 consists of 14 residues. The ends were cut back, 3 bases at V and 5 bases at J, with 11 bases in the middle. Germline CDR1 is KGHSH and CDR2 is LQKENI. This CDR3 is CASSPQGSYQPQHF. CDR3 bases: TGTGCCAGCTCACCGCAGGGATCTTATCAGCCCCAGCATTTT.

This clonotype was seen a few times. Being one base from a much bigger clone, this may be a read error. For the CDR3, the DNA is TGTGCCAGCAGGGGACTAGCGGGAGAGGGGGCGCAGTATTTT. The encoded protein is CASRGLAGEGAQYF. V is TRBV2 and J is TRBJ2-3; TRBD2 aligns across 14 bases. CDR3 length equals 14 residues. V dropped 6 bases and J dropped 10; count of bases not matched to a gene: 6. Germline CDR1 SNHLY, CDR2 FYNNEI.

This chain joins TRBV6-1 and TRBJ2-5; 9 nucleotides match TRBD1. The CDR3 length is 15 residues. V was clipped by 6 bases and J by 2 bases; unmatched bases: 7. The germline V gene encodes CDR1 MNHNS and CDR2 SASEGT. CDR3 coding DNA: TGTGCCAGCAGGGACCCGGGACAGGGTCAAGAGACCCAGTACTTC. Encoded protein: CASRDPGQGQETQYF.

This clonotype has just one count. A much larger clone differs from this one at a single base, so this may be a read error. CDR3 DNA: TGTGTCACCGAATCTGGGGCCAACGTCCTGACTTTC. This gives the protein CVTESGANVLTF. The chain recombines TRBV6-6 with TRBJ2-6; D is undetermined. From germline, CDR1 is MNHNY and CDR2 SVGAGI (reference sequence). The CDR3 runs to 12 residues.

J is TRBJ2-1 and V is TRBV6-2 or TRBV6-3; D uncertain. This CDR3 comprises 14 residues. Germline CDR1 and CDR2: MNHEY and SVGEGT. Trimming shortened V by 6 bases and J by 3 bases, and 12 bases separated the two germline ends. This CDR3 reads CASSPDESYNEQFF. The CDR3, as DNA: TGTGCCAGCAGCCCGGACGAAAGCTACAATGAGCAGTTCTTC.

Turning to this clonotype: Being one base from a much bigger clone, this may be a read error. Because it lacks the conserved phenylalanine or tryptophan at the end, this CDR3 is likely a read error. V usage is TRBV7-6 and J usage is TRBJ2-3; D not resolved. V lost 5 bases and J 7 bases, leaving 16 bases between the germline ends. The CDR3 runs 14 residues. Looked up from germline, CDR1 is SGHVS and CDR2 is FNYEAQ. The CDR3 spells CASSPPMGSNTQYL. Written as DNA, the CDR3 is TGTGCCAGCAGCCCCCCCATGGGCTCGAATACGCAGTATCTT.

This clonotype was seen only a few times. The rearrangement links TRBV6-2 or TRBV6-3 to TRBJ2-7, with 7 bases matching TRBD1. CDR1 and CDR2 from the germline V gene are MNHEY and SVGEGT. The ends lost 2 bases at V and 3 bases at J; junction bases unmatched: 7. The CDR3 is 15 amino acids. The CDR3 protein is CASSYLGQLDYEQYF. The CDR3 bases are TGTGCCAGCAGTTACCTGGGACAGCTAGACTACGAGCAGTACTTC.

This clonotype was detected ten times or more. CDR3 protein: CASSPDRGQETQYF. The CDR3 nucleotides are TGTGCCAGCAGTCCCGACAGGGGCCAAGAGACCCAGTACTTC. This chain links TRBV12-3 or TRBV12-4 with TRBJ2-5; 8 bases are a match to TRBD1. After removal of 5 bases from V and 1 base from J, the junction contained 3 bases not matched to a gene. There are 14 residues in the CDR3.

A few counts support this clonotype. V is TRBV11-2 and J is TRBJ2-2; 12 bases map to TRBD2. CDR1 SGHAT and CDR2 FQNNGV come from the germline V gene. J lost 1 base, V lost 4 bases, and 1 base had no gene match. The CDR3 runs to 16 residues. CDR3 protein: CASSSGLAGNTGELFF. The CDR3 region has the DNA TGTGCCAGCAGCTCGGGACTAGCGGGGAACACCGGGGAGCTGTTTTTT.

The gene calls are TRBV7-9 and TRBJ1-1, with D possibly being TRBD1 (5 bases). The CDR3 is made up of 15 amino acids. Germline CDR1 and CDR2: SEHNR and FQNEAQ (reference sequence). V shed 0 bases and J shed 3 bases, with 11 bases lying between them. CDR3 coding DNA: TGTGCCAGCAGCTTAGCGGTTGGGGCGGACACTGAAGCTTTCTTT. As protein: CASSLAVGADTEAFF.

V and J are TRBV20-1 and TRBJ1-2; D gene ambiguous. Trimming shortened V by 0 bases and J by 4 bases, and 9 bases separated the two germline ends. In germline, CDR1 is DFQATT, CDR2 SNEGSKA (reference sequence). The CDR3 runs to 13 residues. In DNA, the CDR3 is TGCAGTGCTAGAGATATAACGTTCTATGGCTACACCTTC. As protein: CSARDITFYGYTF.

This clonotype was counted at least ten times. The DNA for the CDR3 is TGTGCCAGCAGTGACAGGGGGCGAGAGACCCAGTACTTC. It encodes CASSDRGRETQYF. The gene calls are TRBV12-3 or TRBV12-4 and TRBJ2-5, with TRBD1 matching over 10 bases. Trimming at V came to 5 bases and at J to 4 bases, leaving 1 base not matched to a gene. The CDR3 is made up of 13 amino acids.

This clonotype was seen repeatedly, ten times or more. The chain carries TRBV30 and TRBJ2-1; the D gene is possibly TRBD2 (6 bases). This CDR3 spans 17 amino acids. V was clipped by 1 base and J by 2 bases, with 18 bases between them. Germline CDR1 reads GTSNPN; CDR2 reads SVGIG (reference sequence). The CDR3 DNA sequence: TGTGCCTGGAGTGCCTCGTTAGGCCCGGGGGCCTACAATGAGCAGTTCTTC. Translation: CAWSASLGPGAYNEQFF.

This clonotype came up many times. V usage is TRBV7-2 and J usage is TRBJ2-3; 12 nucleotides agree with TRBD2. Germline CDR1 is SGHTA and CDR2 is FQGNSA. Germline trimming cut 0 bases from V and 4 bases from J; bases unmatched to any gene: 11. The CDR3 sequence is 19 residues long. The CDR3 DNA is TGTGCCAGCAGCTTAGCGCTAGCGGGAGGGCCGACTAACGCAGATACGCAGTATTTT. This sequence encodes CASSLALAGGPTNADTQYF. Supplemented by reference TRBV7-2 and TRBJ2-3, the full variable domain reads GAGVSQSPSNKVTEKGKDVELRCDPISGHTALYWYRQSLGQGLEFLIYFQGNSAPDKSGLPSDRFSAERTGGSVSTLTIQRTQQEDSAVYLCASSLALAGGPTNADTQYFGPGTRLTVL.

This clonotype was seen just once. A much larger clone is a single base away; this may be a read error. Because the CDR3's place on the DNA is in doubt, the DNA is left out and the CDR3 is given as listed by TCRdb. The CDR3 reads CATSDFGAGELVF. V and J are TRBV24-1 and TRBJ2-2. The CDR3 is 13 amino acids in total, end residues counted. Germline lookup yields CDR1 KGHDR and CDR2 SFDVKD.

This clonotype came up many times. This rearrangement joins TRBV20-1 to TRBJ2-5, with D maybe TRBD2 (6 bases). Trimming pared 6 bases from V and 3 bases from J, leaving 14 bases between. This CDR3 is 13 amino acids long. The germline V gene has CDR1 DFQATT and CDR2 SNEGSKA (reference sequence). Written as DNA, the CDR3 is TGCAGTGCCCCAGGAGGGGAGGAAGAGACCCAGTACTTC. Translation: CSAPGGEEETQYF.

V gene TRBV19 combines with J gene TRBJ2-7; possible D gene TRBD2, 6 bases. V lost 8 bases to trimming and J lost 3 bases, with 17 bases between them. The CDR3 sequence is 14 residues long. CDR1 is LNHDA, CDR2 SQIVND, per germline (reference sequence). As DNA, the CDR3 is TGTGCCAGTTCTACCGGGAGAGGGGTCTACGAGCAGTACTTC. Translation: CASSTGRGVYEQYF. Full variable domain (missing parts from reference TRBV19 and TRBJ2-7): DGGITQSPKYLFRKEGQNVTLSCEQNLNHDAMYWYRQDPGQGLRLIYYSQIVNDFQKGDIAEGYSVSREKKESFPLTVTSAQKNPTAFYLCASSTGRGVYEQYFGPGTRLTVT.

Of note for this clonotype: The junction does not match germline at one end; this may be a read error. This sequence joins TRBV19 and TRBJ2-5, with D perhaps assigned TRBD1 or TRBD2 (5 bases each). The CDR3 is 14 residues long. Germline values: CDR1 LNHDA, CDR2 SQIVND (reference sequence). The CDR3 DNA reads TGTGCCAGTTGTATTGTCCTGGGGACGGAGACCCAGTACTTC. This gives the protein CASCIVLGTETQYF.